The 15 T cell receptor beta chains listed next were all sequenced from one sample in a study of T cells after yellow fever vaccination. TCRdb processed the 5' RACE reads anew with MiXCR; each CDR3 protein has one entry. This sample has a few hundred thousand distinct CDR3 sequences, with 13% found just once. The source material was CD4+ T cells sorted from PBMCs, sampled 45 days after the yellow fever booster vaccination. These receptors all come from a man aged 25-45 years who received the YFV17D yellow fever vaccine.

The CDR3: CASSLRGLADNEQFF. The DNA of the CDR3 is TGTGCCAGCAGCCTCAGAGGACTAGCGGACAATGAGCAGTTCTTC. The J gene is TRBJ2-1, the V gene TRBV7-9, with TRBD2 matching 10 bases. The CDR3 length is 15 residues. V trimming: 5 bases; J trimming: 5 bases; junction bases outside the gene matches: 6. Per the germline V gene, CDR1 is SEHNR and CDR2 is FQNEAQ (reference sequence).

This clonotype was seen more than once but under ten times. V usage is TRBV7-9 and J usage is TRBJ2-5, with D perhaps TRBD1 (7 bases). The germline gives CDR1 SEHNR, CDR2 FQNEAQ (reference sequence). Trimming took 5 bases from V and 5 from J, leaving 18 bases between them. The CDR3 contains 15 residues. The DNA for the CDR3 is TGTGCCAGCAGCACCCAGGGGGGATTAAGTGAGACCCAGTACTTC. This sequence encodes CASSTQGGLSETQYF.

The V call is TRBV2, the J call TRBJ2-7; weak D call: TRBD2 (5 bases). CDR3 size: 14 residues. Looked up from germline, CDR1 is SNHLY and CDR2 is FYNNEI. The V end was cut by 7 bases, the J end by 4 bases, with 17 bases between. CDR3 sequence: CASTRVRALYEQYF. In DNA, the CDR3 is TGTGCCAGCACCAGAGTGAGGGCCTTATACGAGCAGTACTTC. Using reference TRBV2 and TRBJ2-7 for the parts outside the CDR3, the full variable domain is EPEVTQTPSHQVTQMGQEVILRCVPISNHLYFYWYRQILGQKVEFLVSFYNNEISEKSEIFDDQFSVERPDGSNFTLKIRSTKLEDSAMYFCASTRVRALYEQYFGPGTRLTVT.

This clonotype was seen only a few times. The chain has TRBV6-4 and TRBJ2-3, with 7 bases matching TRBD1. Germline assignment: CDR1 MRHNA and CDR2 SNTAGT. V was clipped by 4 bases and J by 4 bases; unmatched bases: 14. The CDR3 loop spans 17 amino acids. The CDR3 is CASSARQGGSRADTQYF. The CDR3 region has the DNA TGTGCCAGCAGTGCCCGACAGGGTGGAAGCAGGGCAGATACGCAGTATTTT.

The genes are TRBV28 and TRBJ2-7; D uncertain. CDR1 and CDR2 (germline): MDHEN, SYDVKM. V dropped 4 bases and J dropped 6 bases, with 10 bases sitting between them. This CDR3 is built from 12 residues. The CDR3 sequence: CASSSRWPEQYF. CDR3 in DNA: TGTGCCAGCAGTTCCCGATGGCCCGAGCAGTACTTC.

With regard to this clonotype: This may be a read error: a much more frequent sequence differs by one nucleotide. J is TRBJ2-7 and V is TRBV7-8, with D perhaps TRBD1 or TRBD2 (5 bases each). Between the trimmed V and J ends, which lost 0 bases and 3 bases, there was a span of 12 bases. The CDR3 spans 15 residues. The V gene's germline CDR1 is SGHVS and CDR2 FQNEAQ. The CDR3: CASSLAERGHYEQYF. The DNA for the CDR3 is TGTGCCAGCAGCTTAGCGGAGAGGGGCCACTACGAGCAGTACTTC. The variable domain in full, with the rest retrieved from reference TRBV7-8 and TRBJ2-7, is GAGVSQSPRYKVAKRGQDVALRCDPISGHVSLFWYQQALGQGPEFLTYFQNEAQLDKSGLPSDRFFAERPEGSVSTLKIQRTQQEDSAVYLCASSLAERGHYEQYFGPGTRLTVT.

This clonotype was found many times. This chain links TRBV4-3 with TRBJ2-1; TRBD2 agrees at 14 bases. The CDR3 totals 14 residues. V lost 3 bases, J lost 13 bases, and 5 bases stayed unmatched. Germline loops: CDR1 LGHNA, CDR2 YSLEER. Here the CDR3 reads CASSQGLAGASQFF. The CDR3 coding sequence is TGCGCCAGCAGCCAGGGACTAGCGGGAGCTTCACAGTTCTTC.

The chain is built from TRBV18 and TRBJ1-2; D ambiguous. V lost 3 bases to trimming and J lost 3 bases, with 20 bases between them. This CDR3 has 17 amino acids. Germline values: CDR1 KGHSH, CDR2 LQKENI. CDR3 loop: CASSPVYSPNSYYGYTF. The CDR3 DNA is TGTGCCAGCTCACCCGTATACAGCCCTAACTCCTACTATGGCTACACCTTC.

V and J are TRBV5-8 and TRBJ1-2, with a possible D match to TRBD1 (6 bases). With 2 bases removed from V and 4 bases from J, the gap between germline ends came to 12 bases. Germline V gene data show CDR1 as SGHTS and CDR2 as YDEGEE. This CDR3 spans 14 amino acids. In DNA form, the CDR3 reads TGTGCCAGCAGCTTTCAGGGGTTAATCTATGGCTACACCTTC. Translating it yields CASSFQGLIYGYTF.

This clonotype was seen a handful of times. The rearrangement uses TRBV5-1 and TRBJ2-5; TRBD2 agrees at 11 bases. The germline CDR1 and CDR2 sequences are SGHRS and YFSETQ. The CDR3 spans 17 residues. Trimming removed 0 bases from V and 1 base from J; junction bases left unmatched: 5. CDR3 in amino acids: CASSLGGTSGSQETQYF. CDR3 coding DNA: TGCGCCAGCAGCTTGGGGGGGACTAGCGGAAGCCAAGAGACCCAGTACTTC. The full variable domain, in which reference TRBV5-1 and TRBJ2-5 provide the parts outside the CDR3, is KAGVTQTPRYLIKTRGQQVTLSCSPISGHRSVSWYQQTPGQGLQFLFEYFSETQRNKGNFPGRFSGRQFSNSRSEMNVSTLELGDSALYLCASSLGGTSGSQETQYFGPGTRLLVL.

The CDR3 region is CASSRTSGLQEQFF. CDR3 nucleotides: TGTGCCAGCAGCCGGACTAGCGGCCTACAGGAGCAGTTCTTC. The rearrangement joins TRBV6-2 or TRBV6-3 to TRBJ2-1; 10 nucleotides line up with TRBD2. J gave up 10 bases and V 6 bases, and 9 bases lay outside the gene matches. The CDR3 has 14 residues. Germline CDR1 MNHEY, CDR2 SVGEGT.

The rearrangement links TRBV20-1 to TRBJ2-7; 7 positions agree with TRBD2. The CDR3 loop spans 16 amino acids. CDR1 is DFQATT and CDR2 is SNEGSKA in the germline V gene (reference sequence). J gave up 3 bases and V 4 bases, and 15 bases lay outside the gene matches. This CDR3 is CSAKPGLGRRVYEQYF. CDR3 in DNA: TGCAGTGCTAAACCCGGACTAGGCCGAAGAGTCTACGAGCAGTACTTC.

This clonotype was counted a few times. CDR3 DNA sequence: TGTGCCAGCAGCTTACGATGGTTTCGGGAGACCCAGTACTTC. Protein: CASSLRWFRETQYF. The chain is built from TRBV7-8 and TRBJ2-5, with D unresolved. This CDR3 spans 14 amino acids. Germline V CDR1 and CDR2: SGHVS, FQNEAQ. V lost 2 bases and J 5 bases, leaving 12 bases between the germline ends.

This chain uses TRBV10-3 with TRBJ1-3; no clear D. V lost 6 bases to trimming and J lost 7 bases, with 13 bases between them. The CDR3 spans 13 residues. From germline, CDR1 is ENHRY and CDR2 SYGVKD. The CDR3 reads CAIRAEVTNTIYF. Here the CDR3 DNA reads TGTGCCATCAGAGCGGAGGTGACGAACACCATATATTTT.

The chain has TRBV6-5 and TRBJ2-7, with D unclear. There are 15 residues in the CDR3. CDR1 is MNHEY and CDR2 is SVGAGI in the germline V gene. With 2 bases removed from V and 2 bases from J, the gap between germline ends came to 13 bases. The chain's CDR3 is CASSYNSGPTYEQYF. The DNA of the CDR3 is TGTGCCAGCAGTTACAACTCCGGGCCGACCTACGAGCAGTACTTC.